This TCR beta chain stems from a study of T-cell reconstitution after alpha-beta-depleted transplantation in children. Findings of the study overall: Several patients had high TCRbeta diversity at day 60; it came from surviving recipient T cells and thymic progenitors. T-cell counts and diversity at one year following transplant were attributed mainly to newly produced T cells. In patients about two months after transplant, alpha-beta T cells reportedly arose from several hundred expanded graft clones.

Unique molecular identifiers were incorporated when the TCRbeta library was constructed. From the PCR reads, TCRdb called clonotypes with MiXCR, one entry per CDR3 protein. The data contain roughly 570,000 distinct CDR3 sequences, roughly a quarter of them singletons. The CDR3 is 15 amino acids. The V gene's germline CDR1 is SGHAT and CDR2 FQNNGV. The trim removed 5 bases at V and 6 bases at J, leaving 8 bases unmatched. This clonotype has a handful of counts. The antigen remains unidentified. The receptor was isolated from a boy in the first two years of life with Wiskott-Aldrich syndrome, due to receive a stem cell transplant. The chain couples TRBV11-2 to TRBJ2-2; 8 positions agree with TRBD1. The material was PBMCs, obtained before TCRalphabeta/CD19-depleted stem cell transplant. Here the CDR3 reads CASSPRTGPAGELFF. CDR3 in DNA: TGTGCCAGCAGCCCGCGGACAGGGCCGGCCGGGGAGCTGTTTTTT.